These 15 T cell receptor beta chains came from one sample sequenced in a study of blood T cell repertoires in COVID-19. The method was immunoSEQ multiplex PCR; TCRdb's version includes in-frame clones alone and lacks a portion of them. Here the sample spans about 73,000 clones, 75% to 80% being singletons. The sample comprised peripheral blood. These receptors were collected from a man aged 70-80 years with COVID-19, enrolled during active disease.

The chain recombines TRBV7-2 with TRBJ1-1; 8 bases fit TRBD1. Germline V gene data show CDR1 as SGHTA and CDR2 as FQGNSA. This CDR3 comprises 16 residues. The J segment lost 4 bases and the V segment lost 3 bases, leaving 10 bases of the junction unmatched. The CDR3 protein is CASSFLGQGLGTEAFF. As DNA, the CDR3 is TGTGCCAGCAGCTTCCTAGGACAGGGATTGGGCACTGAAGCTTTCTTT.

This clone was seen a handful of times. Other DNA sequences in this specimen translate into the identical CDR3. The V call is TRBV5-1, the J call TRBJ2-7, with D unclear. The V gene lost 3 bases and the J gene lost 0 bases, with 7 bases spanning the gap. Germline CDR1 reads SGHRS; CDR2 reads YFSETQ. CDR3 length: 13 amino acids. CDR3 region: CASSSRSSYEQYF. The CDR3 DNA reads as TGCGCCAGCAGCTCCCGTTCCTCCTACGAGCAGTACTTC.

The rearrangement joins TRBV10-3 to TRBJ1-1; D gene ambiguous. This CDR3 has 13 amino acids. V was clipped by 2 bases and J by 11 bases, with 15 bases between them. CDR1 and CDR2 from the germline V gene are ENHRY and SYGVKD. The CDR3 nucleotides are TGTGCCATCAGTGAGCCGACCCGGACTTGGGCTTTCTTT. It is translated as CAISEPTRTWAFF.

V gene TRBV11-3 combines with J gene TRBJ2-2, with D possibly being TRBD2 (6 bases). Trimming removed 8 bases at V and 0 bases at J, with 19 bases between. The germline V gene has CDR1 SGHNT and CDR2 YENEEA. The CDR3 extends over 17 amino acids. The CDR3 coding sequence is TGTGCCAGCGGTACGAGAAGCGGGTTCGCGAACACCGGGGAGCTGTTTTTT. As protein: CASGTRSGFANTGELFF.

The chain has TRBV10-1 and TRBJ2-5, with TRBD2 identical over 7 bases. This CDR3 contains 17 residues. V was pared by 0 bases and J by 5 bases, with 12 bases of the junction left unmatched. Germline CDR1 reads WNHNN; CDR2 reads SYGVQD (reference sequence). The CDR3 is CASSESTGLRTRETQYF. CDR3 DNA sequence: TGCGCCAGCAGTGAGTCGACGGGACTACGGACTAGGGAGACCCAGTACTTC.

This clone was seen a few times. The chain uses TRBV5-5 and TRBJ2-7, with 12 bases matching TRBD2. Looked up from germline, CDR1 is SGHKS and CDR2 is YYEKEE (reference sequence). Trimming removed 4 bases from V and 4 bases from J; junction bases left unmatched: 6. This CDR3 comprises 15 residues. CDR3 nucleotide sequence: TGTGCCAGCAGCCTGACTAGCGGGAGTCTGTACGAGCAGTACTTC. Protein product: CASSLTSGSLYEQYF.

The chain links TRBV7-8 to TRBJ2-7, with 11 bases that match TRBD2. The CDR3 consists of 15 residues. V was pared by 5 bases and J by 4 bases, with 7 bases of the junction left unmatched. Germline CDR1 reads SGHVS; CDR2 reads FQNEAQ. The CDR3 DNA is TGTGCCAGCAGCGGCAGACTAGCGGGAACGTACGAGCAGTACTTC. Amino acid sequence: CASSGRLAGTYEQYF.

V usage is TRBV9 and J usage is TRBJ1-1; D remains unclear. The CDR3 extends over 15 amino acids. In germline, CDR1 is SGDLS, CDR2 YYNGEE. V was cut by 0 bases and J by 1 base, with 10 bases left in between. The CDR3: CASSVGPVANTEAFF. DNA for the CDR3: TGTGCCAGCAGCGTAGGCCCGGTCGCGAACACTGAAGCTTTCTTT.

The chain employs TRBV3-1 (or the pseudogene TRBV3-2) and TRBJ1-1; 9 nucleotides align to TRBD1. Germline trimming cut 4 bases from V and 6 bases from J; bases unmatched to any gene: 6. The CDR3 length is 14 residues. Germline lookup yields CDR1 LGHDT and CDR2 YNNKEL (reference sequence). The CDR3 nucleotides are TGTGCCAGCAGCCCTTTGGGACAGGGTTCTGAAGCTTTCTTT. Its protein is CASSPLGQGSEAFF.

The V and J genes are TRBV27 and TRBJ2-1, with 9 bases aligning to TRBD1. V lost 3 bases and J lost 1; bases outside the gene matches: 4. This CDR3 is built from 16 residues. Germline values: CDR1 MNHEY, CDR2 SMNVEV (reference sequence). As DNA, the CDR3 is TGTGCCAGCAGTTTTTCCGGGACAGGGTCCTACAATGAGCAGTTCTTC. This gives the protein CASSFSGTGSYNEQFF.

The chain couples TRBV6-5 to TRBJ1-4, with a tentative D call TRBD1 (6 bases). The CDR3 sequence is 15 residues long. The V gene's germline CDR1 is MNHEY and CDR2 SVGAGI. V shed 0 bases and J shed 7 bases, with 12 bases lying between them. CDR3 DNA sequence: TGTGCCAGCAGTTACTCGGGAAGGGGGACTGAAAAACTGTTTTTT. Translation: CASSYSGRGTEKLFF.

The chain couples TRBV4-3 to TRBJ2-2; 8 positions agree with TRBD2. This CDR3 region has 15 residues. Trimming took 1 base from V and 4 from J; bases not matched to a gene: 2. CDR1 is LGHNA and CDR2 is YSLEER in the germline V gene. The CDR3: CASSQVSGSTGELFF. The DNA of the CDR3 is TGCGCCAGCAGCCAAGTCAGCGGGAGCACCGGGGAGCTGTTTTTT.

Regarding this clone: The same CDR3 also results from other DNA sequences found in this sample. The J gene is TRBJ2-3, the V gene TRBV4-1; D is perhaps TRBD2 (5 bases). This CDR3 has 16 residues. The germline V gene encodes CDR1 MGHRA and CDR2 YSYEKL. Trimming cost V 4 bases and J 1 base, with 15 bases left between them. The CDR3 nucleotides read TGCGCCAGCAGCCTTCAGCGCGGACTTGGCACAGATACGCAGTATTTT. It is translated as CASSLQRGLGTDTQYF.

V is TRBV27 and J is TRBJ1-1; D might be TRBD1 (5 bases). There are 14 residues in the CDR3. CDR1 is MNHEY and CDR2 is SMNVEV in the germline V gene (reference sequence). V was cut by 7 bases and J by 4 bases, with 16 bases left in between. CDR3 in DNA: TGTGCCAGCACCATGGGGGGGTGGGCCACTGAAGCTTTCTTT. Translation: CASTMGGWATEAFF.

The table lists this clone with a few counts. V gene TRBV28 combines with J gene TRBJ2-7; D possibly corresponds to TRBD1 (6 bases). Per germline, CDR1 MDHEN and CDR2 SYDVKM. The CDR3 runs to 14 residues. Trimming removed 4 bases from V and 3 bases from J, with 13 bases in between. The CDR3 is CASSSSGTNYEQYF. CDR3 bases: TGTGCCAGCAGTTCCTCCGGGACAAACTACGAGCAGTACTTC. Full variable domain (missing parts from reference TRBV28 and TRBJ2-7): DVKVTQSSRYLVKRTGEKVFLECVQDMDHENMFWYRQDPGLGLRLIYFSYDVKMKEKGDIPEGYSVSREKKERFSLILESASTNQTSMYLCASSSSGTNYEQYFGPGTRLTVT.